A selection of T cell receptor beta chains follows, all from one sample in a study of response to subunit inactivated influenza vaccine. TCRdb fed the RT-PCR reads into MiXCR, producing one record per CDR3 protein. The repertoire has hundreds of thousands of distinct CDR3 sequences, roughly a fifth of them found once; the top ten carry approximately 10%. This material consisted of PBMCs from blood, taken about 20 months after vaccination. The receptors were sampled from a man between 50 and 70 years old who received an inactivated influenza vaccine. Each CDR3 is given with its conserved first and last residue. The D gene is left open where the match is weak. The listing skips clone size in some rows; elsewhere it reads once, few, many or a size class.

>TRBV7-7|TRBD1|TRBJ2-2|few
CASSLALSTGDTGELFF
TGTGCTAGCAGCTTAGCGCTAAGCACAGGGGACACCGGGGAGCTGTTTTTT
>TRBV7-9|.|TRBJ2-7|.
CASSFTVEYEQYF
TGTGCCAGCAGCTTCACAGTTGAGTACGAGCAGTACTTC
>TRBV2|.|TRBJ2-3|few
CASSEYGGHTDTQYF
TGTGCCAGCAGTGAATATGGGGGCCACACAGATACGCAGTATTTT
>TRBV6-1|.|TRBJ2-1|.
CASRPGQSTYNEQFF
TGTGCCAGCAGACCCGGACAGAGCACCTACAATGAGCAGTTCTTC
>TRBV28|.|TRBJ2-1|.
CASSFDSWISYNEQFF
TGTGCCAGCAGTTTTGATAGTTGGATCTCCTACAATGAGCAGTTCTTC
>TRBV5-1|.|TRBJ1-1|.
CASSQRMNTEAFF
TGCGCCAGCAGCCAACGAATGAACACTGAAGCTTTCTTT
>TRBV6-5|.|TRBJ1-3|.
CASSYPSIISGNTIYF
TGTGCCAGCAGTTACCCGTCCATTATCTCTGGAAACACCATATATTTT
>TRBV5-1|.|TRBJ1-1|few
CASKADMNTEAFF
TGCGCCAGCAAGGCCGACATGAACACTGAAGCTTTCTTT
>TRBV5-8|.|TRBJ2-4|few
CASSSGTVLAKNIQYF
TGTGCCAGCAGCTCCGGGACTGTCCTAGCCAAAAACATTCAGTACTTC
>TRBV6-1|.|TRBJ1-5|.
CASSTQGEAPQHF
TGTGCCAGCAGTACCCAGGGAGAGGCGCCCCAGCATTTT
>TRBV6-1|.|TRBJ2-7|few
CASRSGGGEQYF
TGTGCCAGCAGGAGTGGGGGAGGTGAGCAGTACTTC
>TRBV28|TRBD2|TRBJ2-2|.
CASSPTTWGSGSVGELFF
TGTGCCAGCAGTCCGACGACTTGGGGTAGCGGGAGTGTCGGGGAGCTGTTTTTT